This entry concerns a single T cell receptor (beta chain). These data are taken from a study of blood T cell repertoires in COVID-19. Authors' analysis steps: Quantification of nucleated cells was approximated via reference gene primer amplification. Repertoires were generated with immunoSEQ multiplex PCR, while TCRdb's copy carries only in-frame clones and drops some. For V, J and clone size, that table is used; D and trimming come from the DNA. In the table there are tens of thousands of clones, about 80% of which are singletons. The Seattle site enrolled patients during active infection and followed them longitudinally. There are 14 residues in the CDR3. Germline V CDR1 and CDR2: SGHAT, FQNNGV. V lost 5 bases to trimming and J lost 1 base, with 11 bases between them.

The TCR sequence derives from an older man with COVID-19, enrolled during active disease. The specimen was peripheral blood. The chain is built from TRBV11-2 and TRBJ1-1; TRBD1 is a possible D gene (5 bases). Here the CDR3 DNA reads TGTGCCAGCAGCCAGGGAGGGGAGAACACTGAAGCTTTCTTT. It specifies CASSQGGENTEAFF.